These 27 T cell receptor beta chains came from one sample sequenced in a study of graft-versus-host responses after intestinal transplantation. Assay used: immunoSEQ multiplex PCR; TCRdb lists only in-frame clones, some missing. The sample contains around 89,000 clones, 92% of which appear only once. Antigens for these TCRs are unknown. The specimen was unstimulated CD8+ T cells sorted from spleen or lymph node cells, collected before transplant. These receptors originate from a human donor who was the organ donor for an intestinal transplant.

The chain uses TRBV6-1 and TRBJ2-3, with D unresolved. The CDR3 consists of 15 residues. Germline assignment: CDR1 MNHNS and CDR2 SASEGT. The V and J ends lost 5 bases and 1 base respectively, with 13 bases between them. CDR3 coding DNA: TGTGCCAGCAGTCTCAGACACACCCGCACAGATACGCAGTATTTT. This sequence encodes CASSLRHTRTDTQYF.

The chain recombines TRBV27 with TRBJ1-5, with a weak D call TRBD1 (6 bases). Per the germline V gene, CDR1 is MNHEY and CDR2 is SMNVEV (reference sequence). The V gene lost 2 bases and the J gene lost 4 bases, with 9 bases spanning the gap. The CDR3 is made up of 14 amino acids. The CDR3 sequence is CASSLAGANQPQHF. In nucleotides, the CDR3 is TGTGCCAGCAGTTTAGCAGGGGCAAATCAGCCCCAGCATTTT.

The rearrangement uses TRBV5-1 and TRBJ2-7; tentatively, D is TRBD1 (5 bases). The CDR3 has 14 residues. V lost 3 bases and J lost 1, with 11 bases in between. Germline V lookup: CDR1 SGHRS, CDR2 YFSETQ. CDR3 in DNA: TGCGCCAGCAGCTCGGACACCTCTTCCTACGAGCAGTACTTC. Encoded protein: CASSSDTSSYEQYF.

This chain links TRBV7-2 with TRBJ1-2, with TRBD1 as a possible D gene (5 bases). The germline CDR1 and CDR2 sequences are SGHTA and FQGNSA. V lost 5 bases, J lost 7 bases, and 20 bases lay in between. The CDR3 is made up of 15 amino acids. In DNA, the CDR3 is TGTGCCAGCAGCCCTTGGGAGGGGAATCGGGCTGGCTACACCTTC. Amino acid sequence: CASSPWEGNRAGYTF.

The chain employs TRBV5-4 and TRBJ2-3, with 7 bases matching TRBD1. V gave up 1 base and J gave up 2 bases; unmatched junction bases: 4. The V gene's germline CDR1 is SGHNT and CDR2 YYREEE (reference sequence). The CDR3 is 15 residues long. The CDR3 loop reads CASSLLTGFTDTQYF. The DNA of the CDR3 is TGTGCCAGCAGCTTGTTGACAGGGTTCACAGATACGCAGTATTTT.

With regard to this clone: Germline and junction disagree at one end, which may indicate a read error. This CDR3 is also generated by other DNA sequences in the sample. CDR3 residues: CASSVGQGRMNTEAFF. For the CDR3, the DNA is TGTGCCAGCAGCGTAGGACAGGGTCGGATGAACACTGAAGCCTTCTTT. This chain links TRBV9 with TRBJ1-1; TRBD1 agrees at 7 bases. CDR3 length: 16 residues. Looked up from germline, CDR1 is SGDLS and CDR2 is YYNGEE.

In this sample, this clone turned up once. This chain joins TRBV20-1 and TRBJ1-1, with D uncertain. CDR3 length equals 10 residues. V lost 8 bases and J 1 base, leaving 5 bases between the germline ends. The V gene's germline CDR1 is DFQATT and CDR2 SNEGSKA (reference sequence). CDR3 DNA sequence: TGCAGTTCCAAGAACACTGAAGCTTTCTTT. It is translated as CSSKNTEAFF.

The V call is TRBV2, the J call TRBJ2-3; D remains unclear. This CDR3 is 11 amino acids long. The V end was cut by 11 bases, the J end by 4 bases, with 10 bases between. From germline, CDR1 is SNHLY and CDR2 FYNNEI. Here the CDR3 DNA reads TGTGCCGGGCAGGTTTCAGATACGCAGTATTTT. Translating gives CAGQVSDTQYF.

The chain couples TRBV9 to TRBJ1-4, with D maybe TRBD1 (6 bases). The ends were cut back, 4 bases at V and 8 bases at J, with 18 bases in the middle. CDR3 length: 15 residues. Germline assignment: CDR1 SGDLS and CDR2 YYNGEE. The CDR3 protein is CASSPWLQGGEKLFF. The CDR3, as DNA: TGTGCCAGCAGCCCCTGGTTACAGGGAGGGGAAAAACTGTTTTTT.

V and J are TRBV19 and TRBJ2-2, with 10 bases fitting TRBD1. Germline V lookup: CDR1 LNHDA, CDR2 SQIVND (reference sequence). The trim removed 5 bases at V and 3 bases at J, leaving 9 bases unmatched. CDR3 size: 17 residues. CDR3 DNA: TGTGCCAGTAGTTCGTGGTTAGGGACAGGGGACACCGGGGAGCTGTTTTTT. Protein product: CASSSWLGTGDTGELFF. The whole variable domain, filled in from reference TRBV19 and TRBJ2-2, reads DGGITQSPKYLFRKEGQNVTLSCEQNLNHDAMYWYRQDPGQGLRLIYYSQIVNDFQKGDIAEGYSVSREKKESFPLTVTSAQKNPTAFYLCASSSWLGTGDTGELFFGEGSRLTVL.

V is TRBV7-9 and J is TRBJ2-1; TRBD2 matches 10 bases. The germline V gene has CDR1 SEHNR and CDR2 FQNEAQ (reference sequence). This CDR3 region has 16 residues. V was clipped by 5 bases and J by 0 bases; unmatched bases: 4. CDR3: CASSPRTSGSYNEQFF. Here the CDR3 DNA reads TGTGCCAGCAGCCCGCGGACTAGCGGCTCCTACAATGAGCAGTTCTTC.

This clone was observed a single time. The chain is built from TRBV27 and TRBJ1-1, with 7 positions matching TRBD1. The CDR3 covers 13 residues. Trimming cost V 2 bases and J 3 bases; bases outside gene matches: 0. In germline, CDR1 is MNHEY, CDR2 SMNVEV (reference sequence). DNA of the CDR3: TGTGCCAGCAGTTTACAGGGGGACACTGAAGCTTTCTTT. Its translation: CASSLQGDTEAFF.

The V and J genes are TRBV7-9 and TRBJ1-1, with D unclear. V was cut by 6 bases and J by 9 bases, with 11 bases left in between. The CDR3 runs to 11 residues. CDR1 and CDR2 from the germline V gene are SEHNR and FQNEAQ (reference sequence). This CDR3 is CASSYSGKAFF. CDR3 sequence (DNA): TGTGCCAGCAGTTACTCGGGAAAAGCTTTCTTT.

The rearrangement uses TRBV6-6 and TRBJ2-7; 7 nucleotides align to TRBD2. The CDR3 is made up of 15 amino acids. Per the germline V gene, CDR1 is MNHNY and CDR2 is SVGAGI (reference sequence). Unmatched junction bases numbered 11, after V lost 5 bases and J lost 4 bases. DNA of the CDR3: TGTGCCAGCAGTAGCCCTCAGGGAGGGCTATACGAGCAGTACTTC. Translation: CASSSPQGGLYEQYF.

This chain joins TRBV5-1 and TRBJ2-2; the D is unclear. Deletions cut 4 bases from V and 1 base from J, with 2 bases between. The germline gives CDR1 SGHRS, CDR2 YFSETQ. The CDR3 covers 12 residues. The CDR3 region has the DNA TGCGCCAGCAGCCAGAACACCGGGGAGCTGTTTTTT. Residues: CASSQNTGELFF. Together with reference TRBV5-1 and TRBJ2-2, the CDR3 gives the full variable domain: KAGVTQTPRYLIKTRGQQVTLSCSPISGHRSVSWYQQTPGQGLQFLFEYFSETQRNKGNFPGRFSGRQFSNSRSEMNVSTLELGDSALYLCASSQNTGELFFGEGSRLTVL.

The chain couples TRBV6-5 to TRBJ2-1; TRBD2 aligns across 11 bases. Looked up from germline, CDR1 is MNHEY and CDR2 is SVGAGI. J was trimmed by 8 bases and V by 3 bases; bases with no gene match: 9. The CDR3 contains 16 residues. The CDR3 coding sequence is TGTGCCAGCAGTTATTATAGCGGGGGGGCAAGAGATGAGCAGTTCTTC. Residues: CASSYYSGGARDEQFF.

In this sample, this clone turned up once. As DNA, the CDR3 is TGCGCCAGCAGCCAGGACAGGGAGGACTCACCCCTCCACTTT. Protein: CASSQDREDSPLHF. The rearrangement uses TRBV4-3 and TRBJ1-6, with 8 nucleotides matching TRBD1. This CDR3 has 14 amino acids. Germline CDR1 and CDR2: LGHNA and YSLEER. V lost 3 bases, J lost 10 bases, and 5 bases stayed unmatched.

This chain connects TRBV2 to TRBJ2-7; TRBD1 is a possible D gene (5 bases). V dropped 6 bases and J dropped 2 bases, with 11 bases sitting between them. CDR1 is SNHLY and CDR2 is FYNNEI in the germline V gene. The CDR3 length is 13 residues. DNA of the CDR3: TGTGCCAGCAGACAGGTGGGGCCCTACGAGCAGTACTTC. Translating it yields CASRQVGPYEQYF. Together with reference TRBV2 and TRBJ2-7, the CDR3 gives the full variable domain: EPEVTQTPSHQVTQMGQEVILRCVPISNHLYFYWYRQILGQKVEFLVSFYNNEISEKSEIFDDQFSVERPDGSNFTLKIRSTKLEDSAMYFCASRQVGPYEQYFGPGTRLTVT.

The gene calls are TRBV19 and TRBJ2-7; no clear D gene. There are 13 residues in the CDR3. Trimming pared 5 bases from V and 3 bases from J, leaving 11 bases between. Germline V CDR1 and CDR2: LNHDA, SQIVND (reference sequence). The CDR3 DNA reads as TGTGCCAGTAGTCCGGCTGGGCTCTACGAGCAGTACTTC. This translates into CASSPAGLYEQYF.

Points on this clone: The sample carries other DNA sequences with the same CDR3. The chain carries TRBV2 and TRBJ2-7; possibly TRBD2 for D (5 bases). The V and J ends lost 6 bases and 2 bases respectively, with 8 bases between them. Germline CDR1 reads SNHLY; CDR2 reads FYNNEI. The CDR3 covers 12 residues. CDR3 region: CASRGGPYEQYF. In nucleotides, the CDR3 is TGTGCCAGCAGAGGAGGTCCCTACGAGCAGTACTTC.

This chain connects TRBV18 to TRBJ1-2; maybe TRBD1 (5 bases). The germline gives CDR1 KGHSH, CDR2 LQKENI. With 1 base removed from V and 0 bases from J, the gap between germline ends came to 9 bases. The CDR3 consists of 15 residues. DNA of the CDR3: TGTGCCAGCTCACCACGGGGCAGCCCTAACTATGGCTACACCTTC. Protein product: CASSPRGSPNYGYTF. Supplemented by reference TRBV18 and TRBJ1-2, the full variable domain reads NAGVMQNPRHLVRRRGQEARLRCSPMKGHSHVYWYRQLPEEGLKFMVYLQKENIIDESGMPKERFSAEFPKEGPSILRIQQVVRGDSAAYFCASSPRGSPNYGYTFGSGTRLTVV.

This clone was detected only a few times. CDR3 residues: CAISVQGAEAFF. CDR3 DNA: TGTGCCATCAGCGTACAGGGGGCTGAAGCTTTCTTT. This rearrangement joins TRBV10-3 to TRBJ1-1; 8 bases match TRBD1. The CDR3 sequence is 12 residues long. Germline trimming cut 6 bases from V and 6 bases from J; bases unmatched to any gene: 3. Germline V gene data show CDR1 as ENHRY and CDR2 as SYGVKD.

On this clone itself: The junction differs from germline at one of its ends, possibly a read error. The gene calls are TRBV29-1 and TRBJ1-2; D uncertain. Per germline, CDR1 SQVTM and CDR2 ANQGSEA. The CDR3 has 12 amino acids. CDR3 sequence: CSARPLNYGHTF. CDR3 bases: TGCAGCGCCCGTCCCCTTAACTATGGCCACACCTTC.

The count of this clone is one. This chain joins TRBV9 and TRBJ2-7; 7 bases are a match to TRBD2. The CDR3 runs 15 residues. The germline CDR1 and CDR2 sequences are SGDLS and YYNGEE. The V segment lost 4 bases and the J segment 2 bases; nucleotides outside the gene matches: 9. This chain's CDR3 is CASSQASGETYEQYF. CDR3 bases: TGTGCCAGCAGCCAAGCGAGCGGGGAGACCTACGAGCAGTACTTC.

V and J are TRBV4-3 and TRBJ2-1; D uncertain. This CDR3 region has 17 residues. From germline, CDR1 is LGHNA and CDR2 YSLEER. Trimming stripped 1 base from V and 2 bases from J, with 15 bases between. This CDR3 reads CASSQVAAQPAYNEQFF. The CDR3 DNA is TGCGCCAGCAGCCAAGTCGCGGCCCAACCAGCCTACAATGAGCAGTTCTTC.

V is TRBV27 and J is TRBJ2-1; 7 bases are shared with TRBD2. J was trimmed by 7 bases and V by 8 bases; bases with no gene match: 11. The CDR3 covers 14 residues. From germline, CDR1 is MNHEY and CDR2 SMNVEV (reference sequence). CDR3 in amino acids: CASVGREHENEQFF. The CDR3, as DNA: TGTGCCAGCGTCGGGCGGGAGCATGAGAATGAGCAGTTCTTC.

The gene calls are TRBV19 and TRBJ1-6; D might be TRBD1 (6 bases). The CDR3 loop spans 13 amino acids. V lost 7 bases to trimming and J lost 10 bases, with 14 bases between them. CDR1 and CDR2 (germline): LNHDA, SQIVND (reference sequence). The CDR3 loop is CASTPGGQSPLHF. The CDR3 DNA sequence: TGTGCCAGTACCCCCGGGGGGCAATCACCCCTCCACTTT.